This T cell receptor beta chain was identified during a study of OX40 agonist ivuxolimab in advanced cancers. The wider study: Those treated in dose escalation had hepatocellular carcinoma, melanoma, renal cell cancer or head and neck cancer. Overall study findings and caveats: Fewer expanded clones were found on average in CD4+ than in CD8+ T cells. Partial responders at 0.1-3.0 mg/kg showed near-lowest clonal expansion.

Some clones are missing from TCRdb's copy, which holds only in-frame ones; the method was immunoSEQ multiplex PCR. The sample holds some 40,000 clones, around 83% seen once. As to this clone: Its specificity is not known.

With autoimmune disease history or systemic immunosuppression, patients were excluded. Germline V lookup: CDR1 LGHNA, CDR2 YNFKEQ. The CDR3 runs 15 residues. The germline V and J ends were trimmed by 3 bases and 0 bases, with 12 bases remaining between them. J is TRBJ2-7 and V is TRBV4-2; D is perhaps TRBD2 (7 bases). The sequence derives from an adult with an advanced solid tumor such as melanoma, head and neck, liver or kidney cancer. The specimen was CD4+ or CD8+ T cells sorted from blood, collected in a trial of the OX40 agonist ivuxolimab. The CDR3: CASSQEGEGSYEQYF. The CDR3 coding sequence is TGTGCCAGCAGCCAGGAGGGGGAGGGCTCCTACGAGCAGTACTTC.